The 18 T cell receptor beta chains below all came from one sample that was sequenced in a study of vaccination effects on CD4 cells after COVID-19. The antigens these receptors bind are not known. TCRdb keeps only in-frame clones here, not all; method: immunoSEQ multiplex PCR. The sample holds approximately 30,000 clones; more than 60% are singletons and the top ten take approximately 29%. Before any sequencing was done, the ViraFEST assay used viral peptide pools to expand antigen-specific CD4+ T cells. Isolation of CD4+ T cells took place after 10 days of culture. In the vaccine recipients, nucleocapsid antibodies were negative and there was no prior SARS-CoV-2 infection. Sequencing was performed on CD4+ T cells from PBMCs cultured with SARS-CoV-2 spike peptides, taken before COVID-19 vaccination. These receptors originate from a human donor who received a COVID-19 vaccine.

The chain joins TRBV19 to TRBJ1-2; 8 bases line up with TRBD1. The CDR3 spans 15 residues. V shed 3 bases and J 7 bases; nucleotides not matched to a gene: 10. Germline CDR1 is LNHDA and CDR2 is SQIVND (reference sequence). The CDR3, as DNA: TGTGCCAGTAGTATGTGGGACAGGAACCACGGTGGCTACACCTTC. Protein sequence: CASSMWDRNHGGYTF.

The chain employs TRBV5-6 and TRBJ1-2; perhaps TRBD1 as D (6 bases). Trimming shortened V by 2 bases and J by 5 bases, and 16 bases separated the two germline ends. The CDR3 has 15 residues. The germline V gene has CDR1 SGHDT and CDR2 YYEEEE. CDR3 loop: CASSLVAGAEYGYTF. CDR3 DNA sequence: TGTGCCAGCAGCTTAGTTGCAGGGGCTGAATATGGCTACACCTTC.

The rearrangement links TRBV10-3 to TRBJ1-4; the match to TRBD1 covers 8 bases. CDR1 is ENHRY and CDR2 is SYGVKD in the germline V gene. The CDR3 contains 16 residues. Trimming removed 5 bases from V and 3 bases from J; junction bases left unmatched: 8. The CDR3 sequence is CAISPQGASANEKLFF. The CDR3 DNA reads TGTGCCATCAGTCCCCAGGGGGCTTCGGCTAATGAAAAACTGTTTTTT.

The genes are TRBV2 and TRBJ2-1; 7 nucleotides align to TRBD2. The CDR3 contains 14 residues. Germline CDR1 reads SNHLY; CDR2 reads FYNNEI. CDR3 region: CACRLAEFYNEQFF. CDR3 DNA sequence: TGTGCTTGCCGTCTAGCGGAATTTTACAATGAGCAGTTCTTC.

This clone came up once. CDR3 nucleotide sequence: TGTGCCTGGAGTGTATCAGGGATTCAGCCCCAGCATTTT. Amino acid sequence: CAWSVSGIQPQHF. The chain carries TRBV30 and TRBJ1-5, with D perhaps matching TRBD1 (5 bases). Germline V gives CDR1 GTSNPN, CDR2 SVGIG (reference sequence). This CDR3 is 13 amino acids long. Trimming shortened V by 0 bases and J by 6 bases, and 9 bases separated the two germline ends. The full variable domain, completed using reference TRBV30 and TRBJ1-5, is SQTIHQWPATLVQPVGSPLSLECTVEGTSNPNLYWYRQAAGRGLQLLFYSVGIGQISSEVPQNLSASRPQDRQFILSSKKLLLSDSGFYLCAWSVSGIQPQHFGDGTRLSIL.

The chain carries TRBV6-6 and TRBJ2-2; D possibly matches TRBD1 or TRBD2 (5 bases each). Deletions cut 2 bases from V and 4 bases from J, with 11 bases between. CDR3 length: 15 residues. From germline, CDR1 is MNHNY and CDR2 SVGAGI (reference sequence). Written as DNA, the CDR3 is TGTGCCAGCAGTTACAGGGACGTGAGCACCGGGGAGCTGTTTTTT. Protein product: CASSYRDVSTGELFF.

This clone was recorded once. The chain is built from TRBV2 and TRBJ2-7; TRBD1 is a possible D gene (6 bases). Germline V gives CDR1 SNHLY, CDR2 FYNNEI. V was shortened by 4 bases and J by 4 bases, with 17 bases between the two germline ends. This CDR3 contains 15 residues. CDR3 sequence reads: CASSVGDRTVYEQYF. The CDR3 bases are TGTGCCAGCAGTGTTGGAGACAGGACGGTATACGAGCAGTACTTC. Full variable domain (remainder filled in from reference TRBV2 and TRBJ2-7): EPEVTQTPSHQVTQMGQEVILRCVPISNHLYFYWYRQILGQKVEFLVSFYNNEISEKSEIFDDQFSVERPDGSNFTLKIRSTKLEDSAMYFCASSVGDRTVYEQYFGPGTRLTVT.

V usage is TRBV3-1 (or the pseudogene TRBV3-2) and J usage is TRBJ2-1; 11 nucleotides align to TRBD2. There are 18 residues in the CDR3. Unmatched junction bases numbered 9, after V lost 0 bases and J lost 5 bases. Germline CDR1 reads LGHDT; CDR2 reads YNNKEL (reference sequence). DNA of the CDR3: TGTGCCAGCAGCCAAGATAACACTAGCGGGGGCTACCACAATGAGCAGTTCTTC. Its protein is CASSQDNTSGGYHNEQFF.

The rearrangement links TRBV7-2 to TRBJ1-2; tentatively, D is TRBD1 (5 bases). Germline CDR1 and CDR2: SGHTA and FQGNSA. The CDR3 sequence is 15 residues long. Trimming took off 5 bases at V and 0 bases at J, with 13 bases between the two ends. CDR3 sequence: CASSLITGPNYGYTF. The CDR3 nucleotides read TGTGCCAGCAGCCTAATAACGGGGCCTAACTATGGCTACACCTTC.

In its sample, this clone was seen once. The chain is built from TRBV7-9 and TRBJ2-3; TRBD2 matches at 13 bases. V was clipped by 1 base and J by 3 bases; unmatched bases: 4. The germline CDR1 and CDR2 sequences are SEHNR and FQNEAQ (reference sequence). The CDR3 covers 17 residues. The CDR3 bases are TGTGCCAGCAGCTTAGGACTAGCGGGGGGTTATACAGATACGCAGTATTTT. Translated, it gives CASSLGLAGGYTDTQYF.

This clone was seen only once. V and J are TRBV25-1 and TRBJ1-2, with D perhaps TRBD1 (6 bases). The V gene lost 6 bases and the J gene lost 7 bases, with 15 bases spanning the gap. The CDR3 runs to 13 residues. CDR1 is MGHDK, CDR2 SYGVNS, per germline. The CDR3 is CASSAQGKSGYTF. CDR3 coding DNA: TGTGCCAGCAGCGCACAGGGAAAGAGTGGCTACACCTTC.

The V call is TRBV7-9, the J call TRBJ2-3, with 14 bases matching TRBD2. CDR3 size: 17 residues. V was pared by 3 bases and J by 0 bases, with 2 bases of the junction left unmatched. From germline, CDR1 is SEHNR and CDR2 FQNEAQ (reference sequence). CDR3 bases: TGTGCCAGCAGCTTTCGGACTAGCGGGGGGAGCACAGATACGCAGTATTTT. Translated: CASSFRTSGGSTDTQYF.

This chain joins TRBV4-2 and TRBJ1-3; D is unresolved. V was pared by 0 bases and J by 3 bases, with 9 bases between. The germline V gene encodes CDR1 LGHNA and CDR2 YNFKEQ. The CDR3 is made up of 15 amino acids. Here the CDR3 reads CASSQDPGLGNTIYF. In DNA form, the CDR3 reads TGTGCCAGCAGCCAAGATCCAGGACTTGGAAACACCATATATTTT.

This clone was recorded once. This sequence joins TRBV28 and TRBJ1-1; D not certain. Germline CDR1 is MDHEN and CDR2 is SYDVKM. Deletions cut 5 bases from V and 1 base from J, with 11 bases between. CDR3 size: 14 residues. The CDR3 loop is CASSQQGGNTEAFF. The CDR3 coding sequence is TGTGCCAGCAGTCAACAAGGCGGGAACACTGAAGCTTTCTTT.

The rearrangement joins TRBV12-5 to TRBJ1-1; possibly TRBD1 for D (5 bases). Trimming stripped 7 bases from V and 6 bases from J, with 9 bases between. This CDR3 is built from 11 residues. The germline CDR1 and CDR2 sequences are LGHNT and FRNRAP. The CDR3 loop is CASALGAEAFF. CDR3 sequence (DNA): TGTGCTAGTGCCCTAGGGGCTGAAGCTTTCTTT.

The rearrangement links TRBV6-2 or TRBV6-3 to TRBJ2-1; D possibly corresponds to TRBD2 (5 bases). This CDR3 contains 15 residues. V shed 5 bases and J shed 6 bases, with 17 bases lying between them. Germline V gene data show CDR1 as MNHEY and CDR2 as SVGEGT. The chain's CDR3 is CASSREGTNGNEQFF. CDR3 DNA: TGTGCCAGCAGTCGAGAGGGAACGAACGGCAATGAGCAGTTCTTC.

The rearrangement links TRBV30 to TRBJ2-2, with D perhaps given as TRBD1 or TRBD2 (6 bases each). The V gene lost 3 bases and the J gene lost 7 bases, with 12 bases spanning the gap. Germline CDR1 is GTSNPN and CDR2 is SVGIG (reference sequence). The CDR3 contains 13 residues. CDR3 sequence: CAWRRGVVGELFF. The CDR3 DNA sequence: TGTGCCTGGAGAAGGGGGGTGGTCGGGGAGCTGTTTTTT.

This clone showed up just a few times. The chain has TRBV15 and TRBJ2-6; no firm D call. V lost 0 bases and J lost 5, with 8 bases in between. The CDR3 sequence is 15 residues long. In germline, CDR1 is LNHNV, CDR2 YYDKDF (reference sequence). This chain's CDR3 is CATSRDSHRANVLTF. For the CDR3, the DNA is TGTGCCACCAGCAGAGACTCCCACCGGGCCAACGTCCTGACTTTC.